Listed below are T cell receptor beta chains from one sample, sequenced in a study of cytomegalovirus exposure and HLA in healthy donors. This table comes from immunoSEQ multiplex PCR, and its TCRdb copy is limited to in-frame clones, with some not included. The sample contains about 310,000 clones, 88% of which appear only once. Sequences were obtained from PBMCs. The receptor source for this set is a young man in good health and CMV-seronegative. Each CDR3 is given with its conserved first and last residue. The order of the fields is J gene, V gene, clone size, D gene, CDR3 DNA, CDR3 protein. D genes are given only for firm matches. Clone size is given for some rows only: seen once, a few or many times, or a class if the clone is expanded.

TRBJ2-7 | TRBV4-1 | NA | NA | TGCGCCAGCAGCATAGGGGTCATCTCCTACGAGCAGTACTTC | CASSIGVISYEQYF
TRBJ2-2 | TRBV29-1 | NA | NA | TGCAGCGTTCTCACAGTTAACACCGGGGAGCTGTTTTTT | CSVLTVNTGELFF
TRBJ2-5 | TRBV28 | few | TRBD2 | TGTGCCAGCCGGGGAGGGCAAGAGACCCAGTACTTC | CASRGGQETQYF
TRBJ1-6 | TRBV9 | NA | TRBD1 | TGTGCCAGCAGCGTGGGACAGCCCCAATCACCCCTCCACTTT | CASSVGQPQSPLHF
TRBJ2-5 | TRBV5-4 | NA | NA | TGTGCCAGCAGCTCCCAGGTCCAAGAGACCCAGTACTTC | CASSSQVQETQYF
TRBJ1-1 | TRBV18 | NA | NA | TGTGCCAGCTCACCATTATTCGGGGACACTGAAGCTTTCTTT | CASSPLFGDTEAFF
TRBJ2-3 | TRBV13 | NA | TRBD2 | TGTGCCAGTAGCTTAGCCCTAGCGGGGCGGACAGATACGCAGTATTTT | CASSLALAGRTDTQYF
TRBJ1-2 | TRBV5-1 | NA | TRBD1 | TGCGCCAGCAGCCTAGGGACAGTGGGTGGCTACACCTTC | CASSLGTVGGYTF
TRBJ2-5 | TRBV9 | NA | TRBD1 | TGTGCCAGCAGCGTCGATCTTGGACAGGGTGTGGAGACCCAGTACTTC | CASSVDLGQGVETQYF
TRBJ1-5 | TRBV6-5 | NA | NA | TGTGCCAGCGGTGGGGGGAGTCATCAGCCCCAGCATTTT | CASGGGSHQPQHF
TRBJ1-6 | TRBV5-1 | NA | NA | TGCGCCAGCAGCCCTGGGAGGGATTATAATTCACCCCTCCACTTT | CASSPGRDYNSPLHF
TRBJ1-2 | TRBV9 | NA | TRBD1 | TGTGCCAGCAGCGTGGGACAGGGGGCTTACTATGGCTACACCTTC | CASSVGQGAYYGYTF
TRBJ2-4 | TRBV5-1 | NA | TRBD1 | TGCGCCAGCAGCTTTGAAACCGGGACAGGGAACATTCAGTACTTC | CASSFETGTGNIQYF
TRBJ1-5 | TRBV13 | NA | NA | TGTGCCAGCAGCTGGGGGGGGCGCAATCAGCCCCAGCATTTT | CASSWGGRNQPQHF
TRBJ1-5 | TRBV4-2 | NA | NA | TGTGCCAGCAGCCAAGATAGCAGGGAGGGGGTTCAGCCCCAGCATTTT | CASSQDSREGVQPQHF
TRBJ1-2 | TRBV29-1 | NA | NA | TGCAGCGTTGAAGATCGGAGCTATGGCTACACCTTC | CSVEDRSYGYTF
TRBJ1-3 | TRBV11-2 | NA | NA | TGTGCCAGCAGCCTCGGGTCCGGCACTGGAAACACCATATATTTT | CASSLGSGTGNTIYF
TRBJ2-7 | TRBV5-6 | NA | TRBD1 | TGTGCCAGCAGAGAACAGGGGACCTACGAGCAGTACTTC | CASREQGTYEQYF
TRBJ1-6 | TRBV5-6 | NA | NA | TGTGCCAGCAGCTTGGAGACAGGCGGTAATTCACCCCTCCACTTT | CASSLETGGNSPLHF
TRBJ1-1 | TRBV27 | NA | TRBD1 | TGTGCCAGCAGCTGGACAGGGAACACTGAAGCTTTCTTT | CASSWTGNTEAFF
TRBJ1-5 | TRBV6-5 | NA | NA | TGTGCCAGCAGTTACATATCAGGGGATCAGCCCCAGCATTTT | CASSYISGDQPQHF